Listed here are 16 T cell receptor beta chains from one sample, sequenced in a study of OX40 agonist ivuxolimab in advanced cancers. The protocol was immunoSEQ multiplex PCR, while the TCRdb copy is restricted to in-frame clones and leaves out a portion. The table lists approximately 50,000 clones, roughly 92% of them singletons. The input for sequencing was CD4+ or CD8+ T cells sorted from blood, taken in a trial of the OX40 agonist ivuxolimab. The receptors were gathered from an adult with an advanced solid tumor such as melanoma, head and neck, liver or kidney cancer.

The rearrangement uses TRBV4-3 and TRBJ2-6; D possibly corresponds to TRBD2 (5 bases). V was shortened by 0 bases and J by 0 bases, with 15 bases between the two germline ends. Germline V gene sequence: CDR1 LGHNA, CDR2 YSLEER. The CDR3 covers 19 residues. CDR3 coding DNA: TGCGCCAGCAGCCAAGATAGACTAACAGACCTCTCTGGGGCCAACGTCCTGACTTTC. Residues: CASSQDRLTDLSGANVLTF.

V usage is TRBV2 and J usage is TRBJ2-7; 10 bases are a match to TRBD2. J lost 4 bases, V lost 6 bases, and 9 bases had no gene match. In germline, CDR1 is SNHLY, CDR2 FYNNEI. The CDR3 loop spans 15 amino acids. The CDR3 DNA reads as TGTGCCAGCAGCGTAGCGGGAGGTCAAAAGTACGAGCAGTACTTC. Amino acids: CASSVAGGQKYEQYF.

The chain carries TRBV6-5 and TRBJ2-3; tentatively, D is TRBD2 (5 bases). CDR3 length: 12 residues. Trimming removed 4 bases at V and 6 bases at J, with 8 bases between. From germline, CDR1 is MNHEY and CDR2 SVGAGI. For the CDR3, the DNA is TGTGCCAGCAGTTTTCCGGGGGATACGCAGTATTTT. This translates into CASSFPGDTQYF.

The chain links TRBV11-3 to TRBJ2-7; TRBD2 agrees at 9 bases. With V trimmed by 7 bases and J by 2 bases, 12 bases remained unmatched. The CDR3 loop spans 16 amino acids. Germline values: CDR1 SGHNT, CDR2 YENEEA. CDR3 sequence: CASTSPRQREAYEQYF. CDR3 in DNA: TGTGCCAGCACCTCTCCCCGACAGCGGGAGGCCTACGAGCAGTACTTC.

V and J are TRBV27 and TRBJ1-1, with a tentative D call TRBD1 (5 bases). Trimming stripped 5 bases from V and 4 bases from J, with 14 bases between. CDR3 length: 14 amino acids. Looked up from germline, CDR1 is MNHEY and CDR2 is SMNVEV (reference sequence). The CDR3 bases are TGTGCCAGCAGTCCAGGGATCCAGGGCACTGAAGCTTTCTTT. It codes for CASSPGIQGTEAFF.

The chain joins TRBV4-3 to TRBJ2-1, with 8 bases matching TRBD1. V lost 4 bases to trimming and J lost 0 bases; unmatched junction nucleotides: 2. The germline V gene encodes CDR1 LGHNA and CDR2 YSLEER. This CDR3 has 15 residues. CDR3 bases: TGCGCCAGCAGCCGGGGACAGGCCTCCTACAATGAGCAGTTCTTC. Its translation is CASSRGQASYNEQFF.

In the case of this clone: The sample carries other DNA sequences with the same CDR3. The V gene is TRBV9, the J gene TRBJ2-1, with D perhaps matching TRBD1 (6 bases). Germline CDR1 reads SGDLS; CDR2 reads YYNGEE. The CDR3 runs to 16 residues. V lost 3 bases to trimming and J lost 9 bases, with 22 bases between them. The CDR3 bases are TGTGCCAGCAGCGCCTCACCGGGACACTCCCCCCTTGAGCAGTTCTTC. This codes for CASSASPGHSPLEQFF. The full variable domain, with the rest looked up from reference TRBV9 and TRBJ2-1, is DSGVTQTPKHLITATGQRVTLRCSPRSGDLSVYWYQQSLDQGLQFLIQYYNGEERAKGNILERFSAQQFPDLHSELNLSSLELGDSALYFCASSASPGHSPLEQFFGPGTRLTVL.

The rearrangement links TRBV28 to TRBJ2-1; TRBD2 is a possible D gene (6 bases). The CDR3 has 15 residues. Per germline, CDR1 MDHEN and CDR2 SYDVKM. V dropped 7 bases and J dropped 7 bases, with 20 bases sitting between them. The CDR3 DNA sequence: TGTGCCAGCACCACAGTCGGGGGATCGGGGAATGAGCAGTTCTTC. Residues: CASTTVGGSGNEQFF.

Points on this clone: This sample includes further DNA sequences coding for the same CDR3. The chain carries TRBV19 and TRBJ2-7; no definite D call. There are 11 residues in the CDR3. Germline CDR1 LNHDA, CDR2 SQIVND (reference sequence). The V end lost 1 base, the J end lost 3 bases, and 1 base lay between the germline ends. CDR3 DNA sequence: TGTGCCAGTAGTATAGGCTACGAGCAGTACTTC. This sequence encodes CASSIGYEQYF.

The chain uses TRBV6-5 and TRBJ2-3; 9 bases align to TRBD2. The CDR3 sequence is 16 residues long. From germline, CDR1 is MNHEY and CDR2 SVGAGI. The V gene end was trimmed by 2 bases and the J gene end by 2 bases; junction bases not matched to a gene: 5. CDR3 sequence (DNA): TGTGCCAGCAGTTACCGAGGGACTAGCCCCACAGATACGCAGTATTTT. Amino acids: CASSYRGTSPTDTQYF.

The V gene is TRBV19, the J gene TRBJ2-3; 7 nucleotides agree with TRBD1. Per germline, CDR1 LNHDA and CDR2 SQIVND (reference sequence). The length of the CDR3 is 14 residues. With V trimmed by 5 bases and J by 2 bases, 4 bases remained unmatched. Here the CDR3 reads CASSFDRATDTQYF. The CDR3 bases are TGTGCCAGTAGTTTTGACAGGGCCACAGATACGCAGTATTTT.

CDR3 bases: TGTGCCAGCACCTGGGGCCCTGCCGGTGAGCAGTTCTTC. This encodes CASTWGPAGEQFF. This chain uses TRBV7-9 with TRBJ2-1; a weak D match, TRBD1 (5 bases). This CDR3 has 13 residues. CDR1 and CDR2 from the germline V gene are SEHNR and FQNEAQ (reference sequence). The V end was cut by 7 bases, the J end by 9 bases, with 16 bases between.

The chain employs TRBV27 and TRBJ1-2; a weak D match, TRBD1 (6 bases). Between the trimmed V and J ends, which lost 2 bases and 8 bases, there was a span of 15 bases. Germline CDR1 is MNHEY and CDR2 is SMNVEV (reference sequence). There are 14 residues in the CDR3. DNA of the CDR3: TGTGCCAGCAGTTTAAACGGCGGGGGCGCCGGCTACACCTTC. Its translation: CASSLNGGGAGYTF.

V usage is TRBV7-2 and J usage is TRBJ2-1; the D is unclear. The germline gives CDR1 SGHTA, CDR2 FQGNSA. V was pared by 3 bases and J by 3 bases, with 6 bases between. This CDR3 spans 13 amino acids. CDR3 in amino acids: CASSLTFYNEQFF. As DNA, the CDR3 is TGTGCCAGCAGCTTGACATTCTACAATGAGCAGTTCTTC.

This chain connects TRBV5-5 to TRBJ2-7, with unresolved D. Trimming removed 2 bases from V and 3 bases from J, with 9 bases in between. The CDR3 has 13 residues. CDR1 and CDR2 (germline): SGHKS, YYEKEE (reference sequence). In DNA, the CDR3 is TGTGCCAGCAGCTTTCAACAAAACTACGAGCAGTACTTC. Amino acid sequence: CASSFQQNYEQYF.

The V and J genes are TRBV6-5 and TRBJ1-5; D not resolved. CDR1 and CDR2 from the germline V gene are MNHEY and SVGAGI. Trimming cost V 5 bases and J 2 bases, with 10 bases left between them. The CDR3 contains 14 residues. The CDR3 here is CASSLRRGNQPQHF. For the CDR3, the DNA is TGTGCCAGCAGTCTCCGGCGCGGCAATCAGCCCCAGCATTTT.